Listed below are T cell receptor beta chains from one sample, sequenced in a study of blood T cells in healthy people across ages. TCRdb itself ran the 5' RACE reads through MiXCR, one entry per CDR3 protein. The sample has hundreds of thousands of distinct CDR3 sequences, under 65% seen once. Sequencing input: blood. The source of these receptors is a man aged 55 to 70 in good health. Each CDR3 is given with its conserved first and last residue. Fields, in order: J gene, V gene, clone size, D gene, CDR3 DNA, CDR3 protein. The D gene is left open where the match is weak. Not all rows give a size; the values are once, few, many and, for expanded clones, a class.

j_gene: TRBJ2-2; v_gene: TRBV29-1; abundance: NA; d_gene: TRBD2; CDR3nt: TGCAGCGTGGGCGTAGCGGGGAACACCGGGGAGCTGTTTTTT; CDR3aa: CSVGVAGNTGELFF
j_gene: TRBJ2-7; v_gene: TRBV20-1; abundance: NA; d_gene: NA; CDR3nt: TGCAGTGCTTACAGCGGGCGGAGCTCCTACGAGCAGTACTTC; CDR3aa: CSAYSGRSSYEQYF
j_gene: TRBJ1-2; v_gene: TRBV29-1; abundance: few; d_gene: NA; CDR3nt: TGCAGCGTTGAAGCTGCAGGTTCCTCCTATGGCTACACCTTC; CDR3aa: CSVEAAGSSYGYTF
j_gene: TRBJ2-7; v_gene: TRBV5-1; abundance: once; d_gene: NA; CDR3nt: TGCGCCAGCAGCTTGGGGCAAAACCCTTCCTACGAGCAGTACTTC; CDR3aa: CASSLGQNPSYEQYF
j_gene: TRBJ1-2; v_gene: TRBV6-2/TRBV6-3; abundance: NA; d_gene: TRBD1; CDR3nt: TGTGACAGCAGCCGCATTTGGGGGACAGACTATGGCTACACCTTC; CDR3aa: CDSSRIWGTDYGYTF
j_gene: TRBJ1-2; v_gene: TRBV7-7; abundance: few; d_gene: NA; CDR3nt: TGTGCCAGCAGTCCCTTGAGGGACGGCGGCTACACCTTC; CDR3aa: CASSPLRDGGYTF
j_gene: TRBJ2-3; v_gene: TRBV9; abundance: NA; d_gene: NA; CDR3nt: TGTGCCAGCAGCGTAGCCGGGAAAAGTACGCAGTATTTT; CDR3aa: CASSVAGKSTQYF
j_gene: TRBJ2-7; v_gene: TRBV7-4; abundance: NA; d_gene: TRBD1; CDR3nt: TGTGCCCGCAGCTTAAGGGACAGGCCTAGGTTCCGCTACGAGCAGTACTTC; CDR3aa: CARSLRDRPRFRYEQYF
j_gene: TRBJ1-2; v_gene: TRBV7-9; abundance: NA; d_gene: TRBD1; CDR3nt: TGTGCCAGCAGCTCACCGACAGGGAACTATGGCTACACCTTC; CDR3aa: CASSSPTGNYGYTF
j_gene: TRBJ2-3; v_gene: TRBV12-3/TRBV12-4; abundance: NA; d_gene: TRBD2; CDR3nt: TGTGCCGGCTCGCGGGGGACGGCAGATACGCAGTATTTT; CDR3aa: CAGSRGTADTQYF
j_gene: TRBJ2-1; v_gene: TRBV7-2; abundance: NA; d_gene: NA; CDR3nt: TGTGCCAGCAGCTTAGATAGCAATCGAGGCAATGAGCAGTTCTTC; CDR3aa: CASSLDSNRGNEQFF
j_gene: TRBJ2-6; v_gene: TRBV9; abundance: NA; d_gene: NA; CDR3nt: TGTGCCAGCAGCGTTCGCTCTGGGGCCAACGTCCTGACTTTC; CDR3aa: CASSVRSGANVLTF
j_gene: TRBJ1-2; v_gene: TRBV27; abundance: few; d_gene: NA; CDR3nt: TGTGCCAGCAGTTTAAAGGACGGCACCTATGGCTACACCTTC; CDR3aa: CASSLKDGTYGYTF
j_gene: TRBJ2-1; v_gene: TRBV6-2/TRBV6-3; abundance: NA; d_gene: NA; CDR3nt: TGTGCCAGCAGTTGGGACTTCAATGAGCAGTTCTTC; CDR3aa: CASSWDFNEQFF
j_gene: TRBJ2-2; v_gene: TRBV12-3/TRBV12-4; abundance: few; d_gene: TRBD2; CDR3nt: TGTGCCAGCAGCCTGGAGCGGGGGGGCACCGGGGAGCTGTTTTTT; CDR3aa: CASSLERGGTGELFF
j_gene: TRBJ2-1; v_gene: TRBV11-1; abundance: NA; d_gene: NA; CDR3nt: TGTGCCAGCAGCCCAGTGGGGCTAGCCTCCTACAATGAGCAGTTCTTC; CDR3aa: CASSPVGLASYNEQFF
j_gene: TRBJ2-5; v_gene: TRBV14; abundance: few; d_gene: TRBD2; CDR3nt: TGTGCCAGCACCCCGACTAGCGGGGTTCAAGAGACCCAGTACTTC; CDR3aa: CASTPTSGVQETQYF
j_gene: TRBJ1-4; v_gene: TRBV12-3/TRBV12-4; abundance: few; d_gene: NA; CDR3nt: TGTGCCAGCAGTCGACAGGCGACGAATGAAAAACTGTTTTTT; CDR3aa: CASSRQATNEKLFF
j_gene: TRBJ2-7; v_gene: TRBV29-1; abundance: NA; d_gene: NA; CDR3nt: TGCAGCGTTCGAACAGGTGTCGTCTCCTACGAGCAGTACTTC; CDR3aa: CSVRTGVVSYEQYF
j_gene: TRBJ1-3; v_gene: TRBV20-1; abundance: NA; d_gene: NA; CDR3nt: TGCAGTGCGCCGGAGGTTCTTGGAAACACCATATATTTT; CDR3aa: CSAPEVLGNTIYF
j_gene: TRBJ1-2; v_gene: TRBV6-5; abundance: few; d_gene: NA; CDR3nt: TGTGCCAGCAGACCAGGAGGAAGGGGCAGCTATGGCTACACCTTC; CDR3aa: CASRPGGRGSYGYTF
j_gene: TRBJ2-5; v_gene: TRBV11-3; abundance: once; d_gene: NA; CDR3nt: TGTGCCAGCAGCCCCCAAAGCGGGCCGCAAGAGACCCAGTACTTC; CDR3aa: CASSPQSGPQETQYF
j_gene: TRBJ1-1; v_gene: TRBV12-3/TRBV12-4; abundance: once; d_gene: NA; CDR3nt: TGTGCCAGCAGTCCTAGAACAGCTTGGGGGAAAGCTTTCTTT; CDR3aa: CASSPRTAWGKAFF
j_gene: TRBJ1-2; v_gene: TRBV7-2; abundance: few; d_gene: NA; CDR3nt: TGTGCCAGCAGCCCCACCGAGATGGGGGGCTACACCTTC; CDR3aa: CASSPTEMGGYTF